The 11 T cell receptor beta chains in this list originate from one sample, sequenced in a study of cytomegalovirus exposure and HLA in healthy donors (dated 2017 in TCRdb). The library was prepared using the immunoSEQ multiplex PCR assay. The multiplex PCR relied on a mix of 60 forward primers for TCR Vbeta segments and 13 reverse primers for TCR Jbeta segments. The immuneACCESS repertoire file appears here via TCRdb, limited to in-frame rearrangements. These files lack a portion of the clones; in checked studies, under half of the deficit traces to unresolved V genes, and the cause of the others is not known. For this sample, the table gives more than 200,000 clones. Around 0.95% of the sample is in the top ten clones. Sequences were obtained from PBMCs. Receptors were obtained from a woman between 25 and 40 years old in good health and CMV-seropositive.

This chain connects TRBV5-6 to TRBJ2-3, with 8 nucleotides matching TRBD2. V gave up 4 bases and J gave up 3 bases; unmatched junction bases: 7. The CDR3 consists of 15 residues. The V gene's germline CDR1 is SGHDT and CDR2 YYEEEE. The CDR3 DNA sequence: TGTGCCAGCAGCCCGTATGGCGGGAGGACAGATACGCAGTATTTT. It encodes CASSPYGGRTDTQYF.

The chain combines TRBV6-1 with TRBJ1-1; D is uncertain. The CDR3 totals 13 residues. The V gene lost 8 bases and the J gene lost 1 base, with 11 bases spanning the gap. Germline CDR1 MNHNS, CDR2 SASEGT. In nucleotides, the CDR3 is TGTGCCAGCGGGTGGGCCTCGAACACTGAAGCTTTCTTT. Translated, it gives CASGWASNTEAFF.

The rearrangement links TRBV30 to TRBJ1-2, with 8 bases that match TRBD1. The J segment lost 5 bases and the V segment lost 2 bases, leaving 13 bases of the junction unmatched. The CDR3 length is 16 residues. The germline V gene encodes CDR1 GTSNPN and CDR2 SVGIG (reference sequence). CDR3 coding DNA: TGTGCCTGGAGTCTGGTGGGACAGGTTACTCTTTATGGCTACACCTTC. Its protein is CAWSLVGQVTLYGYTF. The full variable domain, with the rest looked up from reference TRBV30 and TRBJ1-2, is SQTIHQWPATLVQPVGSPLSLECTVEGTSNPNLYWYRQAAGRGLQLLFYSVGIGQISSEVPQNLSASRPQDRQFILSSKKLLLSDSGFYLCAWSLVGQVTLYGYTFGSGTRLTVV.

The V gene is TRBV2, the J gene TRBJ1-2; D possibly corresponds to TRBD1 (6 bases). V was shortened by 4 bases and J by 4 bases, with 16 bases between the two germline ends. The CDR3 loop spans 15 amino acids. Per the germline V gene, CDR1 is SNHLY and CDR2 is FYNNEI. Here the CDR3 reads CASSAGTIVSYGYTF. The CDR3 DNA follows: TGTGCCAGCAGTGCGGGGACAATCGTTTCCTATGGCTACACCTTC.

This rearrangement joins TRBV27 to TRBJ1-3; TRBD1 agrees at 7 bases. Germline V gene sequence: CDR1 MNHEY, CDR2 SMNVEV (reference sequence). Trimming cost V 8 bases and J 2 bases; bases outside gene matches: 9. The CDR3 is 15 residues long. Here the CDR3 reads CASYSDGTAGNTIYF. In DNA form, the CDR3 reads TGTGCCAGCTACTCCGACGGGACAGCTGGAAACACCATATATTTT.

The chain employs TRBV11-2 and TRBJ2-1, with 9 bases lining up with TRBD2. The V segment lost 8 bases and the J segment 9 bases; nucleotides outside the gene matches: 20. The CDR3 totals 17 residues. Germline V lookup: CDR1 SGHAT, CDR2 FQNNGV. The DNA of the CDR3 is TGTGCCAGCGGACTCCGGGCGGGGGGGTCGAGGAGCGCTGAGCAGTTCTTC. As protein: CASGLRAGGSRSAEQFF.

The CDR3 protein is CASSLSQVANTGELFF. The CDR3 DNA sequence: TGCGCCAGCAGCCTGAGTCAAGTCGCGAACACCGGGGAGCTGTTTTTT. The chain employs TRBV4-3 and TRBJ2-2; D gene uncertain. CDR1 is LGHNA and CDR2 is YSLEER in the germline V gene. V shed 4 bases and J shed 0 bases, with 12 bases lying between them. The CDR3 consists of 16 residues.

Here the CDR3 reads CASSPPRTGNYGYTF. The CDR3 DNA sequence: TGTGCCAGCAGTCCACCCAGGACAGGGAACTATGGCTACACCTTC. The rearrangement uses TRBV6-5 and TRBJ1-2, with 8 bases matching TRBD1. After removal of 5 bases from V and 2 bases from J, the junction contained 7 bases not matched to a gene. In germline, CDR1 is MNHEY, CDR2 SVGAGI. This CDR3 has 15 amino acids.

V usage is TRBV5-1 and J usage is TRBJ1-4; D might be TRBD1 (6 bases). CDR1 is SGHRS, CDR2 YFSETQ, per germline. V lost 4 bases and J lost 7, with 20 bases in between. The CDR3 consists of 16 residues. CDR3 DNA sequence: TGCGCCAGCAGCCCCGCTAGTACAGGGCGGTCTGAAAAACTGTTTTTT. Its protein product is CASSPASTGRSEKLFF.

The V and J genes are TRBV19 and TRBJ1-2; 9 bases agree with TRBD1. CDR1 and CDR2 from the germline V gene are LNHDA and SQIVND (reference sequence). J lost 4 bases, V lost 7 bases, and 7 bases had no gene match. This CDR3 has 14 amino acids. The CDR3: CASTSRDRVYGYTF. DNA of the CDR3: TGTGCCAGTACTTCCCGGGACAGGGTCTATGGCTACACCTTC.

The chain recombines TRBV28 with TRBJ1-3; the match to TRBD1 covers 9 bases. The CDR3 loop spans 15 amino acids. Trimming removed 6 bases from V and 1 base from J; junction bases left unmatched: 4. Germline V gene lookup returns CDR1 MDHEN and CDR2 SYDVKM. CDR3 in amino acids: CASSPGTGSGNTIYF. In DNA, the CDR3 is TGTGCCAGCAGCCCCGGGACAGGGTCTGGAAACACCATATATTTT.